These T cell receptor beta chains were read from a single sample in a study of CD8 T cells in ankylosing spondylitis. TCRdb redid the calling of the 5' RACE reads with MiXCR, one entry per CDR3 protein. The sample includes under 850,000 distinct CDR3 sequences, roughly 20% of them seen just once. Sequencing was done on a sample of blood, either unsorted or a sorted T cell fraction (not recorded which). The receptors come from a male donor with ankylosing spondylitis. CDR3s include the opening cysteine and the closing phenylalanine or tryptophan. The order of the fields is J gene, D gene, clone size, V gene, CDR3 protein, CDR3 DNA. A D gene is named only where the DNA matches it firmly. Clone sizes are given selectively: once, few, many, or a class where the clone is expanded.

TRBJ2-7,TRBD1,few,TRBV10-3,CAISRQGSYEQYF,TGTGCCATCAGCCGACAGGGCTCCTACGAGCAGTACTTC
TRBJ2-1,TRBD2,many,TRBV12-3/TRBV12-4,CASSPGGGPYNEQFF,TGTGCCAGCAGTCCCGGCGGGGGGCCGTACAATGAGCAGTTCTTC
TRBJ1-5,TRBD1,few,TRBV4-1,CASSQEIPGQGIQPQHF,TGCGCCAGCAGCCAAGAAATCCCGGGACAGGGGATTCAGCCCCAGCATTTT
TRBJ2-5,.,many,TRBV11-2,CASTQGGTQYF,TGTGCCAGCACCCAGGGGGGGACCCAGTACTTC
TRBJ2-7,.,few,TRBV20-1,CSASPRPPRGYYEQYF,TGCAGTGCTTCCCCCAGGCCGCCGAGGGGGTACTACGAGCAGTACTTC
TRBJ1-2,.,.,TRBV5-1,CASSLDQSNGYTF,TGCGCCAGCAGCTTGGACCAGTCCAATGGCTACACCTTC
TRBJ1-5,.,.,TRBV6-1,CASSKQASQPQHF,TGTGCCAGCAGTAAACAGGCGTCTCAGCCCCAGCATTTT
TRBJ2-1,.,.,TRBV4-2,CASRGRGATNSYNEQFF,TGTGCCAGCAGGGGAAGAGGGGCTACAAACTCCTACAATGAGCAGTTCTTC
TRBJ2-7,.,.,TRBV7-6,CASSTDSPHEQYF,TGTGCCAGCAGCACCGACAGTCCCCACGAGCAGTACTTC
TRBJ2-5,.,.,TRBV10-3,CATVRTLQETQYF,TGTGCCACCGTTAGGACATTGCAAGAGACCCAGTACTTC
TRBJ2-5,TRBD2,.,TRBV6-1,CASSRLAGSETQYF,TGTGCCAGCAGTAGACTAGCGGGGAGCGAGACCCAGTACTTC
TRBJ2-6,.,.,TRBV20-1,CSAPWVSGSNVLTF,TGCAGTGCCCCATGGGTTTCTGGTTCCAACGTCCTGACTTTC
TRBJ2-5,TRBD1,.,TRBV28,CASSLPPTGEGQETQYF,TGTGCCAGCAGTTTACCCCCGACAGGGGAAGGCCAAGAGACCCAGTACTTC
TRBJ2-2,.,.,TRBV7-2,CASRRQFGELFF,TGTGCCAGCAGACGACAGTTCGGGGAGCTGTTTTTT
TRBJ2-3,.,.,TRBV6-5,CASIRRDGDTQYF,TGTGCCAGCATTCGAAGGGATGGAGATACGCAGTATTTT
TRBJ1-4,.,.,TRBV15,CATSRVRGFNEKLFF,TGTGCCACCAGCAGAGTGCGGGGGTTTAATGAAAAACTGTTTTTT
TRBJ1-5,.,.,TRBV7-2,CASSFWDGQPQHF,TGTGCCAGCAGCTTTTGGGACGGTCAGCCCCAGCATTTT
TRBJ2-7,.,few,TRBV5-1,CASSWGDSSYEQYF,TGCGCCAGCAGCTGGGGAGACAGCTCCTACGAGCAGTACTTC
TRBJ2-1,.,few,TRBV18,CASSEGLVSYNEQFF,TGTGCCAGCTCAGAGGGCTTAGTATCCTACAATGAGCAGTTCTTC
TRBJ2-5,.,.,TRBV5-1,CASVRDSQESQYF,TGCGCCAGCGTCCGGGACTCCCAAGAGTCCCAGTACTTC
TRBJ2-7,.,.,TRBV6-1,CASKPGINYEQYF,TGTGCCAGTAAACCGGGGATAAACTACGAGCAGTACTTC
TRBJ2-7,.,.,TRBV2,CASLRESYEQYF,TGTGCCAGCCTTAGGGAGTCCTACGAGCAGTACTTC
TRBJ2-1,TRBD2,many,TRBV4-2,CASSPRLAGSYNEQFF,TGTGCCAGCAGCCCCAGACTAGCGGGAAGTTACAATGAGCAGTTCTTC
TRBJ2-3,TRBD2,.,TRBV6-5,CASSLIAGDGTDTQYF,TGTGCCAGCAGCTTAATAGCGGGGGACGGCACAGATACGCAGTATTTT
TRBJ2-1,TRBD2,once,TRBV6-5,CASSYSWGGYNEQFF,TGTGCCAGCAGTTACTCGTGGGGGGGCTACAATGAGCAGTTCTTC
TRBJ2-2,TRBD2,.,TRBV7-8,CASSRSAGGGTGELFF,TGTGCCAGCAGCCGTAGCGCGGGAGGAGGCACCGGGGAGCTGTTTTTT
TRBJ1-1,.,.,TRBV5-1,CASSQYQGGGTEAFF,TGCGCCAGCAGTCAATATCAGGGTGGGGGCACTGAAGCTTTCTTT
TRBJ1-2,TRBD1,.,TRBV3-1,CASSQVKGAGGYTF,TGTGCCAGCAGCCAAGTCAAGGGGGCAGGGGGCTACACCTTC
TRBJ2-2,.,.,TRBV28,CASDEAGRGTGELFF,TGTGCCAGCGATGAAGCGGGCAGGGGCACCGGGGAGCTGTTTTTT
TRBJ1-5,TRBD1,.,TRBV12-3/TRBV12-4,CASSLKGAVQPQHF,TGTGCCAGCAGTTTAAAGGGGGCTGTACAGCCCCAGCATTTT
TRBJ1-4,.,.,TRBV7-8,CASSPTGTVDEKLFF,TGTGCCAGCAGCCCTACCGGGACGGTCGATGAAAAACTGTTTTTT
TRBJ2-3,TRBD2,many,TRBV20-1,CSAGLAGGRADTQYF,TGCAGTGCTGGACTAGCGGGAGGGCGAGCAGATACGCAGTATTTT
TRBJ2-7,TRBD1,.,TRBV4-3,CASSPGTGGYVQYF,TGCGCCAGCAGCCCCGGGACAGGGGGTTACGTGCAGTACTTC
TRBJ2-3,.,.,TRBV29-1,CSVEDITVDTQYF,TGCAGCGTTGAAGATATCACAGTTGATACGCAGTATTTT
TRBJ2-3,.,few,TRBV12-3/TRBV12-4,CASSLPGDTDTQYF,TGTGCCAGCAGTTTGCCGGGCGACACAGATACGCAGTATTTT
TRBJ2-6,.,few,TRBV18,CASSLQGPTNSGANVLTF,TGTGCCAGCTCACTCCAGGGGCCTACCAACTCTGGGGCCAACGTCCTGACTTTC
TRBJ2-1,.,.,TRBV20-1,CSARDKGQGGLNEQFF,TGCAGTGCTAGAGATAAAGGCCAGGGCGGTTTGAATGAGCAGTTCTTC
TRBJ2-7,.,.,TRBV15,CATSRGGAGTAEQYF,TGTGCCACCAGCAGAGGGGGGGCCGGGACAGCCGAGCAGTACTTC
TRBJ2-3,TRBD2,few,TRBV5-1,CASSLARGGPDTQYF,TGCGCCAGCAGCTTGGCCCGGGGGGGCCCAGATACGCAGTATTTT
TRBJ1-1,.,.,TRBV20-1,CSARDLGNTEAFF,TGCAGTGCTAGAGATCTAGGGAACACTGAAGCTTTCTTT
TRBJ2-7,TRBD1,.,TRBV7-9,CASSLPPTGSEQYF,TGTGCCAGCAGCTTACCTCCGACAGGGTCCGAGCAGTACTTC
TRBJ2-5,.,.,TRBV5-1,CASSLFGDQETQYF,TGCGCCAGCAGCTTGTTCGGGGATCAAGAGACCCAGTACTTC
TRBJ2-1,.,few,TRBV7-2,CASSLVSRGPNEQFF,TGTGCCAGCAGCTTAGTGTCGAGAGGGCCAAATGAGCAGTTCTTC
TRBJ2-4,.,.,TRBV12-3/TRBV12-4,CASSLGAGLAKNIQYF,TGTGCCAGCAGTTTGGGGGCGGGACTGGCCAAAAACATTCAGTACTTC
TRBJ2-6,.,.,TRBV5-1,CASSWAGSPGANVLTF,TGCGCCAGCAGCTGGGCAGGCTCGCCTGGGGCCAACGTCCTGACTTTC
TRBJ1-5,.,.,TRBV9,CASSVVPDQPQHF,TGTGCCAGCAGCGTAGTGCCCGATCAGCCCCAGCATTTT